The rows below give T cell receptor beta chains drawn from one sample of a study of shared clonotypes between healthy human individuals. Sequencing was performed with immunoSEQ multiplex PCR; in TCRdb, only in-frame clones are kept and a portion is missing. Among 500,000 or so clones, roughly 95% were seen once, and the ten largest hold 0.055% to 0.075%. The sequenced sample consisted of naive CD4+ T cells sorted from blood. All receptors derive from a woman in her twenties or thirties in good health. Each CDR3 is given with its conserved first and last residue. Fields, in order: clone size, J gene, D gene, V gene, CDR3 protein, CDR3 DNA. The D gene is left open where the match is weak. Not all rows give a size; the values are once, few, many and, for expanded clones, a class.

abundance: .; j_gene: TRBJ1-1; d_gene: .; v_gene: TRBV6-5; CDR3aa: CATTGVRDEAFF; CDR3nt: TGTGCCACAACCGGGGTGCGCGATGAGGCTTTCTTT
abundance: once; j_gene: TRBJ1-5; d_gene: .; v_gene: TRBV6-6; CDR3aa: CASSYSSRATNQPQHF; CDR3nt: TGTGCCAGCAGTTACTCGAGCAGGGCGACGAATCAGCCCCAGCATTTT
abundance: .; j_gene: TRBJ1-2; d_gene: TRBD1; v_gene: TRBV19; CDR3aa: CASSPRTGGSFGYTF; CDR3nt: TGTGCCAGTAGTCCTCGGACAGGGGGGTCTTTTGGCTACACCTTC
abundance: .; j_gene: TRBJ1-5; d_gene: TRBD1; v_gene: TRBV28; CDR3aa: CASSLPERQGFQLGQPQHF; CDR3nt: TGTGCCAGCAGTTTACCTGAGCGACAGGGGTTTCAATTGGGCCAGCCCCAGCATTTT
abundance: .; j_gene: TRBJ2-7; d_gene: .; v_gene: TRBV2; CDR3aa: CASRSDLFYEQYF; CDR3nt: TGTGCCAGCAGGTCGGACCTTTTCTACGAGCAGTACTTC
abundance: .; j_gene: TRBJ1-3; d_gene: .; v_gene: TRBV29-1; CDR3aa: CSGRGGPGRSGNTIYF; CDR3nt: TGCAGCGGCCGAGGGGGACCAGGCCGGTCTGGAAACACCATATATTTT
abundance: .; j_gene: TRBJ2-7; d_gene: .; v_gene: TRBV11-2; CDR3aa: CASSLYDEQYF; CDR3nt: TGTGCCAGCAGCTTATATGACGAGCAGTACTTC
abundance: .; j_gene: TRBJ1-5; d_gene: TRBD1; v_gene: TRBV6-1; CDR3aa: CASRTGASNQPQHF; CDR3nt: TGTGCCAGCAGGACAGGGGCTAGCAATCAGCCCCAGCATTTT
abundance: .; j_gene: TRBJ2-1; d_gene: .; v_gene: TRBV7-2; CDR3aa: CASSVSMDYNEQFF; CDR3nt: TGTGCCAGCAGCGTTAGCATGGATTACAATGAGCAGTTCTTC
abundance: .; j_gene: TRBJ1-3; d_gene: .; v_gene: TRBV10-1; CDR3aa: CATSRSNSGNTIYF; CDR3nt: TGCGCCACGTCCCGGAGCAACTCTGGAAACACCATATATTTT
abundance: once; j_gene: TRBJ2-7; d_gene: TRBD2; v_gene: TRBV7-2; CDR3aa: CATREGGSHYEQYF; CDR3nt: TGTGCCACCAGAGAGGGAGGGAGTCACTACGAGCAGTACTTC
abundance: .; j_gene: TRBJ1-1; d_gene: .; v_gene: TRBV18; CDR3aa: CASSPNSGRTEAFF; CDR3nt: TGTGCCAGCTCACCCAATTCGGGGCGGACTGAAGCTTTCTTT
abundance: .; j_gene: TRBJ2-1; d_gene: TRBD2; v_gene: TRBV4-1; CDR3aa: CASSPIGRGLADNEQFF; CDR3nt: TGCGCCAGCAGCCCCATAGGGAGGGGACTAGCGGACAATGAGCAGTTCTTC
abundance: .; j_gene: TRBJ2-3; d_gene: TRBD1; v_gene: TRBV5-6; CDR3aa: CASSLDPRGRPDTQYF; CDR3nt: TGTGCCAGCAGCTTGGATCCCAGGGGGAGACCAGATACGCAGTATTTT
abundance: once; j_gene: TRBJ2-3; d_gene: TRBD2; v_gene: TRBV6-6; CDR3aa: CASSYGLAATDTQYF; CDR3nt: TGTGCCAGCAGTTACGGGCTAGCGGCCACAGATACGCAGTATTTT
abundance: .; j_gene: TRBJ2-5; d_gene: .; v_gene: TRBV15; CDR3aa: CATSRALTEPETQYF; CDR3nt: TGTGCCACCAGCAGAGCCCTTACAGAACCGGAGACCCAGTACTTC
abundance: .; j_gene: TRBJ2-7; d_gene: .; v_gene: TRBV6-1; CDR3aa: CASSPDQSRHF; CDR3nt: TGTGCCAGCAGTCCAGACCAGTCCAGACACTTC
abundance: .; j_gene: TRBJ2-7; d_gene: .; v_gene: TRBV9; CDR3aa: CASSPQGGNPYEQYF; CDR3nt: TGTGCCAGCAGCCCCCAAGGAGGGAACCCCTACGAGCAGTACTTC
abundance: .; j_gene: TRBJ2-2; d_gene: TRBD2; v_gene: TRBV27; CDR3aa: CASSLFLSGRELTGELFF; CDR3nt: TGTGCCAGCAGTTTATTTCTTAGCGGGAGAGAACTCACCGGGGAGCTGTTTTTT
abundance: .; j_gene: TRBJ2-1; d_gene: TRBD2; v_gene: TRBV7-2; CDR3aa: CASSSTGLAISSYNEQFF; CDR3nt: TGTGCCAGCAGCTCCACGGGACTAGCGATTAGCTCCTACAATGAGCAGTTCTTC
abundance: .; j_gene: TRBJ1-2; d_gene: .; v_gene: TRBV7-8; CDR3aa: CASSSRKGDGYTF; CDR3nt: TGTGCCAGCAGCTCCCGGAAGGGTGATGGCTACACCTTC
abundance: .; j_gene: TRBJ1-2; d_gene: TRBD1; v_gene: TRBV28; CDR3aa: CASSLIGTGGASSYTF; CDR3nt: TGTGCCAGCAGTTTGATTGGGACAGGGGGCGCTAGTAGCTACACCTTC
abundance: .; j_gene: TRBJ1-4; d_gene: TRBD1; v_gene: TRBV28; CDR3aa: CASSPGQATNEKLFF; CDR3nt: TGTGCCAGCAGTCCAGGACAGGCAACTAATGAAAAACTGTTTTTT
abundance: .; j_gene: TRBJ2-5; d_gene: .; v_gene: TRBV7-9; CDR3aa: CASSLDPGSQETQYF; CDR3nt: TGTGCCAGCAGCTTAGATCCTGGGAGCCAAGAGACCCAGTACTTC
abundance: .; j_gene: TRBJ2-7; d_gene: .; v_gene: TRBV19; CDR3aa: CASSIAGQISSNYEQYF; CDR3nt: TGTGCCAGTAGTATCGCAGGCCAGATCTCGTCCAACTACGAGCAGTACTTC
abundance: .; j_gene: TRBJ2-1; d_gene: .; v_gene: TRBV6-4; CDR3aa: CASSEMSYNEQFF; CDR3nt: TGTGCCAGCAGTGAAATGTCCTACAATGAGCAGTTCTTC
abundance: .; j_gene: TRBJ2-5; d_gene: TRBD2; v_gene: TRBV5-6; CDR3aa: CASSFRLAGETQYF; CDR3nt: TGTGCCAGCAGCTTCAGACTAGCGGGGGAGACCCAGTACTTC
abundance: .; j_gene: TRBJ1-5; d_gene: .; v_gene: TRBV12-2; CDR3aa: CASRPFDVAGNQPQHF; CDR3nt: TGTGCAAGTCGCCCCTTCGACGTGGCGGGCAATCAGCCCCAGCATTTT
abundance: .; j_gene: TRBJ2-7; d_gene: .; v_gene: TRBV10-2; CDR3aa: CASSEVQGLYEQYF; CDR3nt: TGCGCCAGCAGTGAAGTACAGGGTCTGTACGAGCAGTACTTC
abundance: .; j_gene: TRBJ1-5; d_gene: TRBD1; v_gene: TRBV15; CDR3aa: CATSPAGQDSNQPQHF; CDR3nt: TGTGCCACCAGCCCGGCCGGACAGGATAGCAATCAGCCCCAGCATTTT
abundance: .; j_gene: TRBJ1-2; d_gene: .; v_gene: TRBV7-2; CDR3aa: CASSSTSRDGSNYGYTF; CDR3nt: TGTGCCAGCAGCTCAACCAGCCGGGACGGGTCTAACTATGGCTACACCTTC
abundance: .; j_gene: TRBJ2-7; d_gene: .; v_gene: TRBV28; CDR3aa: CASSPPSRGSYEQYF; CDR3nt: TGTGCCAGCAGCCCCCCGTCCCGGGGCTCCTACGAGCAGTACTTC
abundance: once; j_gene: TRBJ1-5; d_gene: .; v_gene: TRBV6-5; CDR3aa: CASSLYGANNQPQHF; CDR3nt: TGTGCCAGCAGTTTATACGGGGCGAACAATCAGCCCCAGCATTTT
abundance: .; j_gene: TRBJ2-7; d_gene: TRBD1; v_gene: TRBV18; CDR3aa: CASSGLSGQGVGEQYF; CDR3nt: TGTGCCAGCTCAGGACTATCGGGACAGGGGGTCGGTGAGCAGTACTTC
abundance: .; j_gene: TRBJ2-3; d_gene: TRBD2; v_gene: TRBV10-1; CDR3aa: CASSDGTSGDTQYF; CDR3nt: TGCGCCAGCAGTGACGGGACTAGCGGAGATACGCAGTATTTT
abundance: .; j_gene: TRBJ2-7; d_gene: TRBD1; v_gene: TRBV11-2; CDR3aa: CASSPQGQVGFGWSYEQYF; CDR3nt: TGTGCCAGCAGCCCCCAGGGACAGGTGGGGTTCGGTTGGTCCTACGAGCAGTACTTC